The T cell receptor (beta chain) under discussion was sequenced for a study of T-cell reconstitution after alpha-beta-depleted transplantation in children. This clonotype was seen at least ten times. This sample's TCRbeta library carried unique molecular identifier barcodes. TCRdb passed the PCR reads through MiXCR, listing each CDR3 protein once. The sample shows 490,000 or so distinct CDR3 sequences, roughly an eighth of them seen only once. The CDR3 extends over 16 amino acids. CDR1 is SGHAT, CDR2 FQDESV, per germline (reference sequence). V was cut by 5 bases and J by 3 bases, with 18 bases left in between.

The source is a human donor who donated a stem cell graft to a child with combined immunodeficiency. The chain recombines TRBV11-1 with TRBJ2-3; perhaps TRBD1 as D (7 bases). The sequencing used PBMCs from the stem cell graft donor, collected from the stem cell graft. In nucleotides, the CDR3 is TGTGCCAGCAGCCCTTCGTTGACAGGGAGGACAGATACGCAGTATTTT. As protein: CASSPSLTGRTDTQYF. The full variable domain, rest sourced from reference TRBV11-1 and TRBJ2-3, is EAEVAQSPRYKITEKSQAVAFWCDPISGHATLYWYRQILGQGPELLVQFQDESVVDDSQLPKDRFSAERLKGVDSTLKIQPAELGDSAMYLCASSPSLTGRTDTQYFGPGTRLTVL.